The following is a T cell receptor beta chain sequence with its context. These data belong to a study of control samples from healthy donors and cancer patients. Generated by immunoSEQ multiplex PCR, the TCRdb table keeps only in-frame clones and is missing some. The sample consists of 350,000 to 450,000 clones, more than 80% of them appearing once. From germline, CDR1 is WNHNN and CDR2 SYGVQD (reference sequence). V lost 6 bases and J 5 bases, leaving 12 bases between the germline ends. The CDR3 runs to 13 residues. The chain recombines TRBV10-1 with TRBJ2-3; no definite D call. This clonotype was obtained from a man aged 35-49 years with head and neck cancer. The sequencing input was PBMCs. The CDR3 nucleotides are TGCGCCAGCAGACACGACGCCGTAGATACGCAGTATTTT. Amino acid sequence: CASRHDAVDTQYF.